This paragraph reports one T cell receptor beta chain. The Seattle patients joined while their infection was active and were tracked longitudinally afterward. This sample is part of a study of blood T cell repertoires in COVID-19. Across the study: PBMCs, B-cell-depleted T cells, or T cells provided the cDNA or gDNA that made up the material.

Between the trimmed V and J ends, which lost 1 base and 4 bases, there was a span of 8 bases. CDR1 is SGHRS and CDR2 is YFSETQ in the germline V gene. The CDR3 totals 14 residues. Under the authors' procedure: From reference gene primer amplification, estimates of nucleated cell counts were derived. Some clones are missing from TCRdb's copy, which holds only in-frame ones; the method was immunoSEQ multiplex PCR. The DNA gave D and trimming, while V, J and clone size come from that table. The data show some 190,000 clones, 70% to 90% seen once. The clonotype originates from a person between 65 and 79 years old with COVID-19, enrolled during active disease. The chain links TRBV5-1 to TRBJ2-2; possible D gene TRBD2, 7 bases. The sample comprised peripheral blood. In DNA, the CDR3 is TGCGCCAGCAGCTTGAGGGGGGGCACCGGGGAGCTGTTTTTT. Its protein is CASSLRGGTGELFF.